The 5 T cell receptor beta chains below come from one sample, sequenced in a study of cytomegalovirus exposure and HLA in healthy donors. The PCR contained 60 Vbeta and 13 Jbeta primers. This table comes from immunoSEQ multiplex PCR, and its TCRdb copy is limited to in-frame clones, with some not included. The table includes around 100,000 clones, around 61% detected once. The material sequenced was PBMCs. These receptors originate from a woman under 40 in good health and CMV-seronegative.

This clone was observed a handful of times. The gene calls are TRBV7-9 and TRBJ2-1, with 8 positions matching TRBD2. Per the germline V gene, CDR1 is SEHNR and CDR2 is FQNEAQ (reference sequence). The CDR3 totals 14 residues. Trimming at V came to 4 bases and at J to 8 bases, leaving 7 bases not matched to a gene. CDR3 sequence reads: CASSSGTRGDEQFF. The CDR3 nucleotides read TGTGCCAGCAGCTCCGGGACTAGAGGCGATGAGCAGTTCTTC.

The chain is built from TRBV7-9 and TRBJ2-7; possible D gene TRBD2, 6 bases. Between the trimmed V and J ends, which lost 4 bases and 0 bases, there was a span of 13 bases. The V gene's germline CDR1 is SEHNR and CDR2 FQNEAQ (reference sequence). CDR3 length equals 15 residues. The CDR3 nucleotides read TGTGCCAGCAGCTCGACGAGGGGAGGCTCCTACGAGCAGTACTTC. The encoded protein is CASSSTRGGSYEQYF. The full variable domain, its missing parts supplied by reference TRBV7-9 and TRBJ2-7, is DTGVSQNPRHKITKRGQNVTFRCDPISEHNRLYWYRQTLGQGPEFLTYFQNEAQLEKSRLLSDRFSAERPKGSFSTLEIQRTEQGDSAMYLCASSSTRGGSYEQYFGPGTRLTVT.

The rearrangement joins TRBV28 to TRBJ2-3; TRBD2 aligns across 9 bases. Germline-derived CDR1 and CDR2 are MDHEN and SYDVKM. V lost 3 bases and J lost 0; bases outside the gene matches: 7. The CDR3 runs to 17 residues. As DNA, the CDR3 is TGTGCCAGCAGTTTTATAGCGGGAGTTCTTAGCACAGATACGCAGTATTTT. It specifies CASSFIAGVLSTDTQYF.

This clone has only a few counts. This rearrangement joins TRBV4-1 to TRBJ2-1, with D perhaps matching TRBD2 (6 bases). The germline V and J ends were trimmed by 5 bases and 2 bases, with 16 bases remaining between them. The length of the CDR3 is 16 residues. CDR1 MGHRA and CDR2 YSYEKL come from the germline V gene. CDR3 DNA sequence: TGCGCCAGCAGCGTCGGGGCGGGGTCGACCTACAATGAGCAGTTCTTC. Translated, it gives CASSVGAGSTYNEQFF.

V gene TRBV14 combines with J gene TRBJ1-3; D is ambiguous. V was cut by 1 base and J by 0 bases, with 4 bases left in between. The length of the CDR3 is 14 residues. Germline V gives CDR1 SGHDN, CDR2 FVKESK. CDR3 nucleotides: TGTGCCAGCAGCCAAGCATTCTCTGGAAACACCATATATTTT. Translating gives CASSQAFSGNTIYF. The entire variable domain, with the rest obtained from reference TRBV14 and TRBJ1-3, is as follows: EAGVTQFPSHSVIEKGQTVTLRCDPISGHDNLYWYRRVMGKEIKFLLHFVKESKQDESGMPNNRFLAERTGGTYSTLKVQPAELEDSGVYFCASSQAFSGNTIYFGEGSWLTVV.